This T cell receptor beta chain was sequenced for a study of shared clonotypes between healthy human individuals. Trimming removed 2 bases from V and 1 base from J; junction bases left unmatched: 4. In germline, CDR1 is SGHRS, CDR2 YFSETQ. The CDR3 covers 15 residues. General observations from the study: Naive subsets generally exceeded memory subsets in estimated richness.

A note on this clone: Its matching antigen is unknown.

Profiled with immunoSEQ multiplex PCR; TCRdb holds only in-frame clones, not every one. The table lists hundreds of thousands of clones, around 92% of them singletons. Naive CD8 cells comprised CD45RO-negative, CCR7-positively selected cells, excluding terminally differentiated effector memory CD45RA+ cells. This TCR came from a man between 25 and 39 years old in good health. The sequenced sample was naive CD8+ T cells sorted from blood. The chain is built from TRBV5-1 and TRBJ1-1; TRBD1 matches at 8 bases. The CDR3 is CASSFQTGENTEAFF. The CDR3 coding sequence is TGCGCCAGCAGCTTCCAGACAGGGGAGAACACTGAAGCTTTCTTT.